This T cell receptor (beta chain) was sequenced for a study of control samples from healthy donors and cancer patients. Looked up from germline, CDR1 is MDHEN and CDR2 is SYDVKM. V lost 5 bases, J lost 1 base, and 3 bases stayed unmatched. This CDR3 is 14 amino acids long. Sequencing used immunoSEQ multiplex PCR; TCRdb keeps in-frame clones, though not all of them. This sample yields around 74,000 clones, of which 85% to 95% are seen a single time; over 4.5% belongs to the top ten. This sequence originates from a woman aged 60-70 years in good health. The chain carries TRBV28 and TRBJ2-3, with 7 bases that match TRBD2. Sequences were obtained from blood. CDR3 residues: CASSREVGTDTQYF. The CDR3 bases are TGTGCCAGCAGTCGGGAGGTAGGCACAGATACGCAGTATTTT.